This TCR beta chain was sequenced for a study of T cell changes during pregnancy in multiple sclerosis. Clones were sequenced by immunoSEQ multiplex PCR, and TCRdb holds only the in-frame ones, with some missing. The sample has about 40,000 clones; about 90% are singletons. This clone was observed a few times. The length of the CDR3 is 13 residues. CDR1 is SQVTM and CDR2 is ANQGSEA in the germline V gene. Losses at the gene ends were 5 bases for V and 3 bases for J; bases not matched to a gene: 6. V gene TRBV29-1 combines with J gene TRBJ1-1; TRBD1 matches at 7 bases. The sample here was CD4+ T cells from peripheral blood mononuclear cells, taken in the third trimester of pregnancy. This TCR was recovered from a female donor in good health, enrolled as a control in a pregnancy study. The CDR3 loop reads CSVRKGADTEAFF. As DNA, the CDR3 is TGCAGCGTTCGGAAGGGGGCTGACACTGAAGCTTTCTTT. The variable domain in full, with the rest retrieved from reference TRBV29-1 and TRBJ1-1, is SAVISQKPSRDICQRGTSLTIQCQVDSQVTMMFWYRQQPGQSLTLIATANQGSEATYESGFVIDKFPISRPNLTFSTLTVSNMSPEDSSIYLCSVRKGADTEAFFGQGTRLTVV.